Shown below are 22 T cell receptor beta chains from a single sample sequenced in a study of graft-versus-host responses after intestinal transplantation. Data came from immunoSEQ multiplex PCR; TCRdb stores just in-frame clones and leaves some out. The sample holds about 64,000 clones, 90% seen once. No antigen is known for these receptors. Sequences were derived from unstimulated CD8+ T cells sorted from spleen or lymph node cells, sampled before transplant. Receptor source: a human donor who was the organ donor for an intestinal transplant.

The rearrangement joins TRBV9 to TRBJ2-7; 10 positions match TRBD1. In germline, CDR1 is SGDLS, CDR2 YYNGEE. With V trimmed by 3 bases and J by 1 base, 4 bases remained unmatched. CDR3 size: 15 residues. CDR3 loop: CASSAGTGVSYEQYF. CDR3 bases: TGTGCCAGCAGCGCCGGGACAGGGGTTTCCTACGAGCAGTACTTC. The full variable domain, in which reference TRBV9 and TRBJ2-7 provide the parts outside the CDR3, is DSGVTQTPKHLITATGQRVTLRCSPRSGDLSVYWYQQSLDQGLQFLIQYYNGEERAKGNILERFSAQQFPDLHSELNLSSLELGDSALYFCASSAGTGVSYEQYFGPGTRLTVT.

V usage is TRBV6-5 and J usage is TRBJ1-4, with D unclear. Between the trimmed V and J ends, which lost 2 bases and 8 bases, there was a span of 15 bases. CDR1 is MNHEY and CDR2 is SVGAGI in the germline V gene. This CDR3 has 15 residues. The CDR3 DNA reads TGTGCCAGCAGTTACGGAGGGCTAAGTGGGGAAAAACTGTTTTTT. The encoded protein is CASSYGGLSGEKLFF.

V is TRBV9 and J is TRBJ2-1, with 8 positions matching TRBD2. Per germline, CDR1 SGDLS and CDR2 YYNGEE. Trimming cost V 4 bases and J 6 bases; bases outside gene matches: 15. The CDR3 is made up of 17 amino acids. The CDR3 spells CASSLRGERESANEQFF. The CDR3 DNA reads TGTGCCAGCAGCCTACGAGGGGAGCGGGAGTCGGCCAATGAGCAGTTCTTC. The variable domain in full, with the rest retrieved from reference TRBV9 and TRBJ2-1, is DSGVTQTPKHLITATGQRVTLRCSPRSGDLSVYWYQQSLDQGLQFLIQYYNGEERAKGNILERFSAQQFPDLHSELNLSSLELGDSALYFCASSLRGERESANEQFFGPGTRLTVL.

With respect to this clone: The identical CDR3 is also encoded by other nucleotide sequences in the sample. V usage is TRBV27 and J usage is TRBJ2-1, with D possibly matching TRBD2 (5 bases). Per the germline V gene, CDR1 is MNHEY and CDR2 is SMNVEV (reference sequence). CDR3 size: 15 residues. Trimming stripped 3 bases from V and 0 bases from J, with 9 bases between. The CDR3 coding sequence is TGTGCCAGCAGTTTGTCCGGGAACTCCTACAATGAGCAGTTCTTC. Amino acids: CASSLSGNSYNEQFF.

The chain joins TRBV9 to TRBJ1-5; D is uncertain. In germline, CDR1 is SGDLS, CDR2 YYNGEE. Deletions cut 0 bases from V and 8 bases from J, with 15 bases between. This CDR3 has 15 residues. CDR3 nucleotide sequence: TGTGCCAGCAGCGTAGGAGGCACCCGGATGGAGCCCCAGCATTTT. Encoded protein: CASSVGGTRMEPQHF. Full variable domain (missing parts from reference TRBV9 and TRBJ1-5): DSGVTQTPKHLITATGQRVTLRCSPRSGDLSVYWYQQSLDQGLQFLIQYYNGEERAKGNILERFSAQQFPDLHSELNLSSLELGDSALYFCASSVGGTRMEPQHFGDGTRLSIL.

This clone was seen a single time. The CDR3 reads CASSYRGTDNSPLHF. The CDR3 DNA is TGTGCCAGCAGCTACAGGGGGACGGATAATTCACCCCTCCACTTT. V usage is TRBV7-3 and J usage is TRBJ1-6; TRBD1 agrees at 8 bases. Germline trimming cut 4 bases from V and 5 bases from J; bases unmatched to any gene: 4. The germline CDR1 and CDR2 sequences are SGHTA and FQGTGA. There are 15 residues in the CDR3. The complete variable domain, with remaining parts taken from reference TRBV7-3 and TRBJ1-6, reads GAGVSQTPSNKVTEKGKYVELRCDPISGHTALYWYRQSLGQGPEFLIYFQGTGAADDSGLPNDRFFAVRPEGSVSTLKIQRTERGDSAVYLCASSYRGTDNSPLHFGNGTRLTVT.

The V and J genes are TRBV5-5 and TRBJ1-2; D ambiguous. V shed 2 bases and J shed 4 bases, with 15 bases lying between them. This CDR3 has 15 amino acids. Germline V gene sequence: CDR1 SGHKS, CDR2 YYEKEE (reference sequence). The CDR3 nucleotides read TGTGCCAGCAGCTTCGCCCCCGAAGATAGCTATGGCTACACCTTC. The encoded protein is CASSFAPEDSYGYTF.

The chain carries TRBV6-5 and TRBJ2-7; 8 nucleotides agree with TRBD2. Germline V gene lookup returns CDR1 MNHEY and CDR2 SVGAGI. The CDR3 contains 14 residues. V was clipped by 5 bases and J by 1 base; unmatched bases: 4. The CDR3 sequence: CASSNSGISYEQYF. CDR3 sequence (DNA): TGTGCCAGCAGTAATAGCGGGATTTCCTACGAGCAGTACTTC.

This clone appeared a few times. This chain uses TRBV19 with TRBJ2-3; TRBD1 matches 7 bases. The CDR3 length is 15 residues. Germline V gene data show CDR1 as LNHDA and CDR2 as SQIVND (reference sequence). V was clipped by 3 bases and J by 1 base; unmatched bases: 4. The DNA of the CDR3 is TGTGCCAGTAGTATTTTAACAGGGGGCACAGATACGCAGTATTTT. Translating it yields CASSILTGGTDTQYF.

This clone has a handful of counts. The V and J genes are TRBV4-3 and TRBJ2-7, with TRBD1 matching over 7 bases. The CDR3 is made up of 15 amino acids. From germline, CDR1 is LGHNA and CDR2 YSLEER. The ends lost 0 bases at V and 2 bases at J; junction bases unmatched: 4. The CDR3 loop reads CASSQDRTGPYEQYF. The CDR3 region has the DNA TGCGCCAGCAGCCAAGATCGGACAGGACCCTACGAGCAGTACTTC.

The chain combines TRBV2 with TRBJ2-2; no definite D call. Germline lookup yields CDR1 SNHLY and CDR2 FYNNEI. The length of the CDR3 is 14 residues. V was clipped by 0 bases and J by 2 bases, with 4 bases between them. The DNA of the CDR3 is TGTGCCAGCAGTGAAGCTATAAACACCGGGGAGCTGTTTTTT. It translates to CASSEAINTGELFF.

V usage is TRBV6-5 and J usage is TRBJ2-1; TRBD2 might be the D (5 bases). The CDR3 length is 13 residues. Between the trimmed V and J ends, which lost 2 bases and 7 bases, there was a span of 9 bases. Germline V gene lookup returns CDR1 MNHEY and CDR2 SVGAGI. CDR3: CASSYASMNEQFF. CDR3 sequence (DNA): TGTGCCAGCAGTTACGCTAGCATGAATGAGCAGTTCTTC.

CDR3: CSVETGETQYF. CDR3 DNA sequence: TGCAGCGTTGAAACGGGTGAGACCCAGTACTTC. This rearrangement joins TRBV29-1 to TRBJ2-5; D is undetermined. Trimming cost V 2 bases and J 5 bases, with 6 bases left between them. Germline V gene lookup returns CDR1 SQVTM and CDR2 ANQGSEA. The CDR3 extends over 11 amino acids.

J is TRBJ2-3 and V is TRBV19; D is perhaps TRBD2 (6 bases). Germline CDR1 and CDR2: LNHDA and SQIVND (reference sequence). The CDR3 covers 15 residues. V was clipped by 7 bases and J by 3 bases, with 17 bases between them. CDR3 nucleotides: TGTGCCAGTAACCTTGGGGGAGGAGGGACAGATACGCAGTATTTT. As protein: CASNLGGGGTDTQYF.

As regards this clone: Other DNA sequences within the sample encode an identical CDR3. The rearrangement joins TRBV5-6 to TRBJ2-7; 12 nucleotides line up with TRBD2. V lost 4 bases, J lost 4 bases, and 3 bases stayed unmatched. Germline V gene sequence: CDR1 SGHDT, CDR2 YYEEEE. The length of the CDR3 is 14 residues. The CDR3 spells CASSPGTSGYEQYF. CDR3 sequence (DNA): TGTGCCAGCAGCCCCGGGACTAGCGGGTACGAGCAGTACTTC.

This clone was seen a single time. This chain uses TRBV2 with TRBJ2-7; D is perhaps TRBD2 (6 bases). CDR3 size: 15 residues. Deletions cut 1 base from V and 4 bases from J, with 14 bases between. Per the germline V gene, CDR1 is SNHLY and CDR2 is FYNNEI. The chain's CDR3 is CASSEDGGSQYEQYF. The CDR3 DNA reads TGTGCCAGCAGTGAAGATGGGGGGAGTCAGTACGAGCAGTACTTC.

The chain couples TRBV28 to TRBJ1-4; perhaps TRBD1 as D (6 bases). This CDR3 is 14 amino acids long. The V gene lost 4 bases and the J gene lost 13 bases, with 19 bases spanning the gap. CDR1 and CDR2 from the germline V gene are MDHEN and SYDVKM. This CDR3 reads CASSSRDTDRSLFF. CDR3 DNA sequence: TGTGCCAGCAGTTCGAGGGACACCGACAGGTCACTGTTTTTT.

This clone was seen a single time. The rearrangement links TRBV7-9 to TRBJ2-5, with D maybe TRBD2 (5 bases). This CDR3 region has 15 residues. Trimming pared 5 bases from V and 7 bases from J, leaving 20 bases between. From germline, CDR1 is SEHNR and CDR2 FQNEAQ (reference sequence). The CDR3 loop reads CASSPAASGVGTQYF. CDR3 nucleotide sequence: TGTGCCAGCAGCCCTGCCGCCTCCGGGGTTGGGACCCAGTACTTC.

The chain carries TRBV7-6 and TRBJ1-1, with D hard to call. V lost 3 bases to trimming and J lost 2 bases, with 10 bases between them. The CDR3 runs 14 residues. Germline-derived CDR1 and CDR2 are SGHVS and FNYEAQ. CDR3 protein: CASSLGRANTEAFF. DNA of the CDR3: TGTGCCAGCAGCTTGGGGAGAGCAAACACTGAAGCTTTCTTT.

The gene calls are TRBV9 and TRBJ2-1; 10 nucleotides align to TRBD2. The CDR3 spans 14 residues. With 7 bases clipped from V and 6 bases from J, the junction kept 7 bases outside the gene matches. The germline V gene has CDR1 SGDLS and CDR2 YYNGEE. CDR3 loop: CASASGSGGNEQFF. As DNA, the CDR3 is TGTGCCAGCGCTAGCGGGAGTGGGGGCAATGAGCAGTTCTTC.

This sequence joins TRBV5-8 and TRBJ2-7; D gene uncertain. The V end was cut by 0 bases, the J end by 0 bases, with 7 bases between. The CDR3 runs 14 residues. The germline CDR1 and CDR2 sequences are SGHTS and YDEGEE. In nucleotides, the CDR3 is TGTGCCAGCAGCTTGGACCACAGCTCCTACGAGCAGTACTTC. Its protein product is CASSLDHSSYEQYF.

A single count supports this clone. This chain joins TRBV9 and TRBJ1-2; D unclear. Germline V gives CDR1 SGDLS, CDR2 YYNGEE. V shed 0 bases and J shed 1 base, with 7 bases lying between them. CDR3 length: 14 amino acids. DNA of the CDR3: TGTGCCAGCAGCGTAGAGCAGGATAACTATGGCTACACCTTC. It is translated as CASSVEQDNYGYTF.